This T cell receptor (beta chain) emerged from a study of blood T cell repertoires in COVID-19. This clone showed up just once. Data came from immunoSEQ multiplex PCR; TCRdb stores just in-frame clones and leaves some out. The data contain approximately 170,000 clones, 80% to 90% of them seen just once; the ten biggest clones take up less than 20%. CDR1 and CDR2 (germline): SGHVS, FNYEAQ. The V end lost 8 bases, the J end lost 3 bases, and 7 bases lay between the germline ends. This CDR3 spans 11 amino acids. V and J are TRBV7-6 and TRBJ1-1; D is possibly TRBD1 (5 bases). Source material: peripheral blood. The TCR originated in a woman aged 70-85 years who had recovered from COVID-19. The DNA of the CDR3 is TGTGCCAGCCAAGGGGACACTGAAGCTTTCTTT. It codes for CASQGDTEAFF.